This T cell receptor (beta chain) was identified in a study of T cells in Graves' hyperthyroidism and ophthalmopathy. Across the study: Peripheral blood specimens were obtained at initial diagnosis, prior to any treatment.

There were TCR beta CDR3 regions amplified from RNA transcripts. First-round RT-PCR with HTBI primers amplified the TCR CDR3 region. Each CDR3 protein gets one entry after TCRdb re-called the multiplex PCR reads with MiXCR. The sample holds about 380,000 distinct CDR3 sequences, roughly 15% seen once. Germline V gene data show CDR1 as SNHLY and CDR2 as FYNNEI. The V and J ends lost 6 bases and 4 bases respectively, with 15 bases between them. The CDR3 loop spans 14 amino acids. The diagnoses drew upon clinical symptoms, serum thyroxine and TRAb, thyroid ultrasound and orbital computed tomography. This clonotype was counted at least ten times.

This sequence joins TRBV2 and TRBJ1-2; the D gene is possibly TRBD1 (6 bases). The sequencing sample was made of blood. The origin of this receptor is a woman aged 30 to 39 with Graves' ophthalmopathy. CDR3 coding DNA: TGTGCCAGCAGCGACTTACAGGGAGGCTATGGCTACACCTTC. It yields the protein CASSDLQGGYGYTF.